This TCR beta chain is drawn from a study of CD8 T cells in Susac syndrome. Random hexamers served to reverse transcribe about 0.5 to 1 ug RNA. TCRdb ran MiXCR on the immunoSEQ multiplex PCR reads and lists one entry per CDR3 protein. The sample carries around 200,000 distinct CDR3 sequences, over 90% recorded once. Patients with Susac syndrome met diagnostic criteria defined recently for definite or probable disease. In germline, CDR1 is SGDLS, CDR2 YYNGEE. The CDR3 is made up of 15 amino acids. J lost 5 bases, V lost 3 bases, and 9 bases had no gene match. Sequences were obtained from CD8+ T cells from PBMCs. The chain has TRBV9 and TRBJ2-5; TRBD2 matches at 8 bases. The sequence was collected from a human donor with Susac syndrome. As DNA, the CDR3 is TGTGCCAGCAGCGAGGGGGGAGCGGGGGTGGAGACCCAGTACTTC. Translated, it gives CASSEGGAGVETQYF.